A single sample gave rise to the 28 T cell receptor beta chains below, sequenced in a study of T cell responses to AZD1222 COVID-19 vaccine. TCRdb's table, derived via immunoSEQ multiplex PCR, lists solely in-frame clones and lacks some. Among 150,000 or so clones listed, about 87% were seen once. This material consisted of peripheral blood, taken on day 0 of MenACWY control vaccination. These receptors all come from an adult in good health.

The chain has TRBV6-4 and TRBJ1-5; tentatively, D is TRBD1 (5 bases). This CDR3 is built from 14 residues. The germline V gene has CDR1 MRHNA and CDR2 SNTAGT. The V end lost 3 bases, the J end lost 0 bases, and 6 bases lay between the germline ends. The CDR3 protein is CASSETASNQPQHF. The CDR3 DNA follows: TGTGCCAGCAGTGAGACAGCTAGCAATCAGCCCCAGCATTTT.

The CDR3 is CASSKSYQYNEQFF. The CDR3 nucleotides are TGTGCCAGCAGCAAATCGTACCAATACAATGAGCAGTTCTTC. The V and J genes are TRBV21-1 and TRBJ2-1. TRBV21-1 is a pseudogene segment. The CDR3 contains 14 residues.

Worth noting for this clone: Additional DNA sequences in this sample encode the identical CDR3. The chain combines TRBV18 with TRBJ1-1, with D unclear. With 0 bases removed from V and 1 base from J, the gap between germline ends came to 3 bases. The length of the CDR3 is 13 residues. Germline CDR1 KGHSH, CDR2 LQKENI. Here the CDR3 reads CASSPPGNTEAFF. The CDR3 nucleotides read TGTGCCAGCTCACCACCGGGGAACACTGAAGCTTTCTTT. The whole variable domain, remainder taken from reference TRBV18 and TRBJ1-1, is NAGVMQNPRHLVRRRGQEARLRCSPMKGHSHVYWYRQLPEEGLKFMVYLQKENIIDESGMPKERFSAEFPKEGPSILRIQQVVRGDSAAYFCASSPPGNTEAFFGQGTRLTVV.

The chain recombines TRBV2 with TRBJ1-5; no firm D call. The germline gives CDR1 SNHLY, CDR2 FYNNEI. The CDR3 runs to 14 residues. V shed 5 bases and J shed 1 base, with 9 bases lying between them. CDR3 DNA sequence: TGTGCCAGCAGTATACCTGGAAGCAATCAGCCCCAGCATTTT. Its protein product is CASSIPGSNQPQHF.

This chain uses TRBV3-1 (or the pseudogene TRBV3-2) with TRBJ2-1; 9 nucleotides agree with TRBD1. CDR3 length equals 14 residues. Germline CDR1 and CDR2: LGHDT and YNNKEL (reference sequence). With V trimmed by 4 bases and J by 6 bases, 4 bases remained unmatched. The CDR3 nucleotides are TGTGCCAGCAGCCTCCGGGACAGGGCCAATGAGCAGTTCTTC. It yields the protein CASSLRDRANEQFF.

This clone was found once. The CDR3 spells CASSPETRNTEAFF. CDR3 DNA: TGTGCCAGCAGTCCCGAGACAAGGAACACTGAAGCTTTCTTT. The gene calls are TRBV25-1 and TRBJ1-1; D uncertain. The V end lost 5 bases, the J end lost 1 base, and 11 bases lay between the germline ends. Germline values: CDR1 MGHDK, CDR2 SYGVNS. CDR3 length: 14 amino acids.

Remarks on this clone: Other nucleotide sequences from this sample produce the same CDR3. The chain recombines TRBV18 with TRBJ2-7; D is unresolved. Germline V gene sequence: CDR1 KGHSH, CDR2 LQKENI. V was shortened by 3 bases and J by 0 bases, with 3 bases between the two germline ends. This CDR3 is built from 12 residues. The CDR3 reads CASSPPSYEQYF. Here the CDR3 DNA reads TGTGCCAGCTCACCCCCCTCCTACGAGCAGTACTTC.

This chain connects TRBV18 to TRBJ1-2, with D maybe TRBD1 (6 bases). V gave up 5 bases and J gave up 4 bases, with 11 bases separating them. Germline V CDR1 and CDR2: KGHSH, LQKENI. There are 13 residues in the CDR3. CDR3 DNA sequence: TGTGCCAGCTCAGACAGGAGCCGCTATGGCTACACCTTC. Its translation is CASSDRSRYGYTF. Full variable domain (rest looked up from reference TRBV18 and TRBJ1-2): NAGVMQNPRHLVRRRGQEARLRCSPMKGHSHVYWYRQLPEEGLKFMVYLQKENIIDESGMPKERFSAEFPKEGPSILRIQQVVRGDSAAYFCASSDRSRYGYTFGSGTRLTVV.

V and J are TRBV28 and TRBJ1-2; D remains ambiguous. From germline, CDR1 is MDHEN and CDR2 SYDVKM. V shed 7 bases and J shed 5 bases, with 11 bases lying between them. This CDR3 has 12 amino acids. The CDR3 spells CASNLIGYGYTF. The CDR3 nucleotides read TGTGCCAGCAATCTAATAGGGTATGGCTACACCTTC.

The chain recombines TRBV18 with TRBJ2-3; D is uncertain. This CDR3 region has 13 residues. Per the germline V gene, CDR1 is KGHSH and CDR2 is LQKENI. The CDR3 region is CAIQFSSTDTQYF. The CDR3 DNA sequence: TGTGCTATACAGTTTTCTAGCACAGATACGCAGTATTTT.

The rearrangement uses TRBV7-3 and TRBJ2-2; D could derive from TRBD1 or TRBD2 (5 bases each). The CDR3 loop spans 15 amino acids. Trimming stripped 2 bases from V and 3 bases from J, with 10 bases between. The germline CDR1 and CDR2 sequences are SGHTA and FQGTGA. CDR3 residues: CASSLSRDDTGELFF. The CDR3 region has the DNA TGTGCCAGCAGCTTATCTCGGGACGACACCGGGGAGCTGTTTTTT.

The rearrangement uses TRBV24-1 and TRBJ1-5, with D unclear. The CDR3 consists of 12 residues. V was clipped by 3 bases and J by 7 bases, with 6 bases between them. Germline-derived CDR1 and CDR2 are KGHDR and SFDVKD. This chain's CDR3 is CATSDGGQPQHF. CDR3 nucleotide sequence: TGTGCCACCAGTGATGGCGGACAGCCCCAGCATTTT.

The chain couples TRBV5-1 to TRBJ1-1; tentatively, D is TRBD1 (6 bases). The CDR3 length is 15 residues. From germline, CDR1 is SGHRS and CDR2 YFSETQ. Trimming removed 4 bases from V and 1 base from J, with 14 bases in between. The CDR3: CASSLDRPGNTEAFF. In nucleotides, the CDR3 is TGCGCCAGCAGCCTAGACAGGCCCGGGAACACTGAAGCTTTCTTT.

The rearrangement joins TRBV5-4 to TRBJ1-2; the match to TRBD1 covers 7 bases. Trimming cost V 0 bases and J 7 bases; bases outside gene matches: 12. CDR3 length equals 16 residues. Per the germline V gene, CDR1 is SGHNT and CDR2 is YYREEE (reference sequence). The CDR3 DNA follows: TGTGCCAGCAGCTTGGAAGGCGGGACAGAAAAATCTGGCTACACCTTC. It translates to CASSLEGGTEKSGYTF.

The rearrangement joins TRBV4-3 to TRBJ2-2; perhaps TRBD2 as D (5 bases). The CDR3 spans 16 residues. The V end was cut by 0 bases, the J end by 4 bases, with 12 bases between. Germline lookup yields CDR1 LGHNA and CDR2 YSLEER. The CDR3 is CASSQDYLASTGELFF. Here the CDR3 DNA reads TGCGCCAGCAGCCAAGACTACCTAGCTAGCACCGGGGAGCTGTTTTTT.

This chain's CDR3 is CASSRSWGKNIQYF. DNA of the CDR3: TGTGCCAGTAGTCGCTCCTGGGGCAAAAACATTCAGTACTTC. J is TRBJ2-4 and V is TRBV19; no definite D call. Trimming took off 5 bases at V and 3 bases at J, with 11 bases between the two ends. The CDR3 runs to 14 residues. Germline CDR1 is LNHDA and CDR2 is SQIVND (reference sequence). Full variable domain (outside the CDR3, taken from reference TRBV19 and TRBJ2-4): DGGITQSPKYLFRKEGQNVTLSCEQNLNHDAMYWYRQDPGQGLRLIYYSQIVNDFQKGDIAEGYSVSREKKESFPLTVTSAQKNPTAFYLCASSRSWGKNIQYFGAGTRLSVL.

The chain uses TRBV7-9 and TRBJ1-3; D ambiguous. This CDR3 is 16 amino acids long. V was shortened by 5 bases and J by 0 bases, with 14 bases between the two germline ends. The germline V gene encodes CDR1 SEHNR and CDR2 FQNEAQ (reference sequence). The CDR3 region is CASSAPLWTSGNTIYF. For the CDR3, the DNA is TGTGCCAGCAGCGCGCCCTTATGGACCTCTGGAAACACCATATATTTT.

V gene TRBV4-3 combines with J gene TRBJ2-3, with 8 bases lining up with TRBD2. The CDR3 spans 16 residues. CDR1 and CDR2 from the germline V gene are LGHNA and YSLEER. The ends lost 4 bases at V and 5 bases at J; junction bases unmatched: 11. The CDR3 loop reads CASSPRAGGTRDTQYF. CDR3 DNA: TGCGCCAGCAGCCCCAGGGCGGGGGGAACCCGAGATACGCAGTATTTT.

The rearrangement uses TRBV14 and TRBJ2-7, with 12 bases identical to TRBD2. The CDR3 has 16 residues. The germline CDR1 and CDR2 sequences are SGHDN and FVKESK. V shed 4 bases and J 3 bases; nucleotides not matched to a gene: 7. CDR3 loop: CASSPLKLAGGYEQYF. The CDR3 DNA sequence: TGTGCCAGCAGCCCGCTTAAACTAGCGGGGGGCTACGAGCAGTACTTC.

The table lists this clone with a count of one. The rearrangement uses TRBV2 and TRBJ1-4; D call uncertain. Trimming took off 4 bases at V and 6 bases at J, with 15 bases between the two ends. The CDR3 runs 15 residues. Germline V CDR1 and CDR2: SNHLY, FYNNEI. The CDR3 reads CASSVTPQEDEKLFF. The CDR3 bases are TGTGCCAGCAGTGTTACCCCTCAGGAGGATGAAAAACTGTTTTTT.

The V gene is TRBV7-8, the J gene TRBJ2-7; no reliable D call. V was shortened by 5 bases and J by 3 bases, with 8 bases between the two germline ends. CDR3 size: 12 residues. Per the germline V gene, CDR1 is SGHVS and CDR2 is FQNEAQ. The CDR3 is CASSVRVYEQYF. CDR3 DNA: TGTGCCAGCAGCGTCCGGGTCTACGAGCAGTACTTC.

The rearrangement links TRBV6-5 to TRBJ2-7; D may be TRBD1 (5 bases). This CDR3 has 14 amino acids. In germline, CDR1 is MNHEY, CDR2 SVGAGI. The V end lost 3 bases, the J end lost 0 bases, and 9 bases lay between the germline ends. CDR3 DNA sequence: TGTGCCAGCAGTTATGGAGACAGCTCCTACGAGCAGTACTTC. This translates into CASSYGDSSYEQYF.

The J gene is TRBJ1-1, the V gene TRBV6-1; 8 positions agree with TRBD1. CDR1 and CDR2 from the germline V gene are MNHNS and SASEGT. V lost 2 bases, J lost 1 base, and 6 bases stayed unmatched. The CDR3 spans 16 residues. This CDR3 reads CASSETRGQGNTEAFF. The CDR3 DNA reads TGTGCCAGCAGTGAAACCAGGGGGCAGGGGAACACTGAAGCTTTCTTT.

This chain connects TRBV20-1 to TRBJ1-6, with unresolved D. This CDR3 comprises 16 residues. Germline V gene lookup returns CDR1 DFQATT and CDR2 SNEGSKA (reference sequence). V lost 3 bases and J 5 bases, leaving 17 bases between the germline ends. CDR3 bases: TGCAGTGCTAGTAGACGGCTGCTCATCGATAATTCACCCCTCCACTTT. This codes for CSASRRLLIDNSPLHF.

V gene TRBV28 combines with J gene TRBJ2-7, with 9 nucleotides matching TRBD1. The CDR3 has 16 residues. CDR1 is MDHEN and CDR2 is SYDVKM in the germline V gene. V shed 6 bases and J 2 bases; nucleotides not matched to a gene: 11. For the CDR3, the DNA is TGTGCCAGCAGCCTTATCGGGGACAGGGCACCCTACGAGCAGTACTTC. Its protein is CASSLIGDRAPYEQYF.

The chain has TRBV5-5 and TRBJ2-3, with D possibly TRBD2 on 6 matching bases. CDR3 size: 14 residues. V was cut by 5 bases and J by 4 bases, with 14 bases left in between. Germline V gene data show CDR1 as SGHKS and CDR2 as YYEKEE (reference sequence). CDR3 in DNA: TGTGCCAGCAGTCTGGAGCCGGGGGCAGATACGCAGTATTTT. This sequence encodes CASSLEPGADTQYF.

This clone was detected only a few times. The chain employs TRBV10-3 and TRBJ2-2; 7 positions match TRBD2. The junction had 5 bases not matched to a gene; V was cut back by 3 bases and J by 7 bases. Looked up from germline, CDR1 is ENHRY and CDR2 is SYGVKD. The CDR3 covers 14 residues. CDR3 nucleotide sequence: TGTGCCATCAGTGACAGAGCGGGGATCGGGGAGCTGTTTTTT. Its protein is CAISDRAGIGELFF.

The chain is built from TRBV11-3 and TRBJ2-5; tentative D call: TRBD1 (5 bases). Deletions cut 1 base from V and 1 base from J, with 10 bases between. The CDR3 loop spans 15 amino acids. CDR1 is SGHNT, CDR2 YENEEA, per germline. The CDR3 region is CASSLVATVQETQYF. The DNA for the CDR3 is TGTGCCAGCAGCTTAGTTGCGACAGTCCAAGAGACCCAGTACTTC.